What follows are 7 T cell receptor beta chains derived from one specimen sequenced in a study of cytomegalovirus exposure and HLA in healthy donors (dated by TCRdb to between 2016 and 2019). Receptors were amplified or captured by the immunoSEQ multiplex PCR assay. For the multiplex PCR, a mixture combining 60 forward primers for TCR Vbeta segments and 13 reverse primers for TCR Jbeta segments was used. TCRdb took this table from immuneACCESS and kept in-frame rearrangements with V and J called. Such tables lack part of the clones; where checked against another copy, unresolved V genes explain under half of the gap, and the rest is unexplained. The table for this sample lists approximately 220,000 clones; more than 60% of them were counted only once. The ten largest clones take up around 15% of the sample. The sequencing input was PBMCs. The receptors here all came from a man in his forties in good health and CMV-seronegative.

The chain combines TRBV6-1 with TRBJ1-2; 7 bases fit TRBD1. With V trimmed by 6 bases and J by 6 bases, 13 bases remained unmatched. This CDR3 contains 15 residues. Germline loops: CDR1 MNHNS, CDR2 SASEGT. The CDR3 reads CASRQGQNIVDGYTF. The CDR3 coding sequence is TGTGCCAGCAGACAGGGGCAAAACATAGTGGATGGCTACACCTTC.

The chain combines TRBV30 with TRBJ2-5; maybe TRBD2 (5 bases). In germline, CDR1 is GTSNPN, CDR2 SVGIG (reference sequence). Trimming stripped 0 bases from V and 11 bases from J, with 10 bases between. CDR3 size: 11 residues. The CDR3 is CAWSVLVEQYF. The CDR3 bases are TGTGCCTGGAGTGTACTAGTAGAGCAGTACTTC.

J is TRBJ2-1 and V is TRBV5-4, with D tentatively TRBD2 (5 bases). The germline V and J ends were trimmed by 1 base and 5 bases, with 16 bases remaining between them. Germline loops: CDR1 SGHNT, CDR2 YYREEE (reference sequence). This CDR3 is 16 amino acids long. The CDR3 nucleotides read TGTGCCAGCAGCTTGTCGAGGGCGCTCGGTGACAATGAGCAGTTCTTC. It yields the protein CASSLSRALGDNEQFF.

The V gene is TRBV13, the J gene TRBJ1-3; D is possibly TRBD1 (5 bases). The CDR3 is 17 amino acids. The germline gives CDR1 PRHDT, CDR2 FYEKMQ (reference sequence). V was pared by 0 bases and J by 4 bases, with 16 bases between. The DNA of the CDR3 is TGTGCCAGCAGCTTAGGGGGGCCCGGGAGTCTCGGAAACACCATATATTTT. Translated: CASSLGGPGSLGNTIYF.

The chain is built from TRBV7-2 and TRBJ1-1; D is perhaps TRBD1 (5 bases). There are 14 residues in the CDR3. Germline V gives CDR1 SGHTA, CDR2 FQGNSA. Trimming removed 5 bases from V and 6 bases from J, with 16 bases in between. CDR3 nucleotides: TGTGCCAGCAGCCCAGGACAAGTACCTGCTGAAGCTTTCTTT. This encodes CASSPGQVPAEAFF.

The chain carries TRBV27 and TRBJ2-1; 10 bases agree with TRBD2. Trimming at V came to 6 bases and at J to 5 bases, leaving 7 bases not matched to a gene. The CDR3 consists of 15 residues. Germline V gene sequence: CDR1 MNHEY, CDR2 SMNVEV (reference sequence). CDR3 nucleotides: TGTGCCAGCAGCGCCCTAGCGGGAGTTCACAATGAGCAGTTCTTC. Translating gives CASSALAGVHNEQFF.

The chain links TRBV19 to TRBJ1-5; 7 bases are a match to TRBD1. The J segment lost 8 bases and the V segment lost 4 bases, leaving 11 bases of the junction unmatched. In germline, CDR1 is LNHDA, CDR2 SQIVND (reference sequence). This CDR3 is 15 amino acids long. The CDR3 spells CASSRGQQGLKPQHF. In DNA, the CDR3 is TGTGCCAGTAGTAGGGGGCAACAGGGGTTGAAGCCCCAGCATTTT.